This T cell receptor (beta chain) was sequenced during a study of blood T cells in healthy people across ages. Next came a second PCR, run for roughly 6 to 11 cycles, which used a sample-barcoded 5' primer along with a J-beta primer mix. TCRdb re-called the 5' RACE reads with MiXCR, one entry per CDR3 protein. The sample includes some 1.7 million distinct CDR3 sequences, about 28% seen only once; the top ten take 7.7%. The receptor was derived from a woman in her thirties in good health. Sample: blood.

The CDR3 reads CSVRANTEAFF. The CDR3 DNA reads as TGCAGCGTTCGAGCGAACACTGAAGCTTTCTTT. This chain uses TRBV29-1 with TRBJ1-1, with no clear D. The CDR3 totals 11 residues. CDR1 SQVTM and CDR2 ANQGSEA come from the germline V gene. The ends were cut back, 5 bases at V and 1 base at J, with 5 bases in the middle. Using reference TRBV29-1 and TRBJ1-1 for the parts outside the CDR3, the full variable domain is SAVISQKPSRDICQRGTSLTIQCQVDSQVTMMFWYRQQPGQSLTLIATANQGSEATYESGFVIDKFPISRPNLTFSTLTVSNMSPEDSSIYLCSVRANTEAFFGQGTRLTVV.